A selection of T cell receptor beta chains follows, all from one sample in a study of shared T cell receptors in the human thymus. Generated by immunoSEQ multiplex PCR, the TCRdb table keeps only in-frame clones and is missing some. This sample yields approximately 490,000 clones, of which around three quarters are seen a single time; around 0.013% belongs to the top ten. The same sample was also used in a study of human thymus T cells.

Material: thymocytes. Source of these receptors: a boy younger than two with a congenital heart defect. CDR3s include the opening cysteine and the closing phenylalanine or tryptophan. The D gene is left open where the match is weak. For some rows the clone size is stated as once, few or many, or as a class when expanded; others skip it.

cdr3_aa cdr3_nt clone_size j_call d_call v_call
CASSLIRSGDTQYF TGTGCCAGCAGCTTAATCCGGTCGGGAGATACGCAGTATTTT once TRBJ2-3 . TRBV7-6
CASSFPPPFRAEGYEQYF TGTGCCAGCAGCTTTCCTCCCCCATTCAGGGCGGAGGGCTACGAGCAGTACTTC . TRBJ2-7 . TRBV7-2
CASNGRGNGSYEQYF TGTGCCAGCAACGGCAGGGGCAACGGCTCCTACGAGCAGTACTTC . TRBJ2-7 . TRBV7-2
CASSWGVMGDTEAFF TGTGCCAGCAGCTGGGGGGTAATGGGGGACACTGAAGCTTTCTTT once TRBJ1-1 . TRBV5-6
CASSSRRLAERYEQYF TGTGCCAGCAGCAGCCGGCGACTAGCGGAGAGATACGAGCAGTACTTC . TRBJ2-7 TRBD2 TRBV13
CASSSRGEAFF TGTGCCAGTAGTTCCCGGGGTGAAGCTTTCTTT . TRBJ1-1 . TRBV19
CSVETGGGREQFF TGCAGCGTTGAAACGGGAGGGGGTCGTGAGCAGTTCTTC . TRBJ2-1 TRBD2 TRBV29-1
CASSSPRGANVLTF TGTGCCAGCAGCTCCCCTCGTGGGGCCAACGTCCTGACTTTC . TRBJ2-6 . TRBV7-9
CASSLGQPPNTGELFF TGTGCCAGCAGTTTGGGACAGCCGCCGAACACCGGGGAGCTGTTTTTT few TRBJ2-2 TRBD1 TRBV28
CAIRSSRLVAAGQFF TGTGCCATCAGGAGCTCCCGGCTAGTGGCTGCGGGGCAGTTCTTC . TRBJ2-1 . TRBV10-3
CASSPRGYTGYTF TGTGCCAGCAGTCCCAGGGGTTACACTGGCTACACCTTC . TRBJ1-2 . TRBV27
CASSLHGWGDEQYF TGTGCCAGCAGCCTCCACGGCTGGGGGGACGAGCAGTACTTC . TRBJ2-7 . TRBV7-2
CASRVGGAGNEKLFF TGCGCCAGCAGGGTGGGGGGGGCTGGTAATGAAAAACTGTTTTTT . TRBJ1-4 . TRBV4-3
CASSLGSGQGSNQPQHF TGTGCCAGCAGCTTGGGGTCAGGCCAGGGGAGCAATCAGCCCCAGCATTTT . TRBJ1-5 . TRBV5-6
CAWSVRSIPRTGKLRSPLHF TGTGCCTGGAGTGTACGTTCAATTCCCCGAACAGGGAAACTGCGTTCACCCCTCCACTTT . TRBJ1-6 . TRBV30
CASSQDRQETQYF TGCGCCAGCAGCCAAGACCGCCAAGAGACCCAGTACTTC few TRBJ2-5 . TRBV4-3